The 2 T cell receptor beta chains presented below share a single source sample, sequenced in a study of blood T cell repertoires in COVID-19. Assay used: immunoSEQ multiplex PCR; TCRdb lists only in-frame clones, some missing. The repertoire includes 200,000 to 250,000 clones, roughly 82% of them detected once, and 4.7% sits in the top ten. Sequenced sample: peripheral blood. The receptors derive from a woman in her seventies with acute or convalescent COVID-19.

This chain connects TRBV6-1 to TRBJ1-5, with D possibly being TRBD1 (6 bases). This CDR3 region has 14 residues. V was clipped by 2 bases and J by 7 bases, with 12 bases between them. Germline CDR1 MNHNS, CDR2 SASEGT. For the CDR3, the DNA is TGTGCCAGCAGTGAATTGCCAGGGGTCCAGCCCCAGCATTTT. Residues: CASSELPGVQPQHF.

In this sample, this clone turned up a few times. V and J are TRBV13 and TRBJ1-1, with a tentative D call TRBD1 (5 bases). V was clipped by 7 bases and J by 5 bases, with 17 bases between them. Germline lookup yields CDR1 PRHDT and CDR2 FYEKMQ (reference sequence). CDR3 size: 14 residues. CDR3 residues: CASTDTRQGTEAFF. In nucleotides, the CDR3 is TGTGCCAGCACCGACACCCGGCAGGGAACTGAAGCTTTCTTT.